The clone carrying this TCR beta chain showed up just a few times. Sequencing used immunoSEQ multiplex PCR; TCRdb keeps in-frame clones, though not all of them. The sample lists around 59,000 clones, 80% to 95% occurring once. These data are taken from a study of T cell changes during pregnancy in multiple sclerosis. The germline gives CDR1 SGHNT, CDR2 YENEEA. This CDR3 comprises 15 residues. The ends were cut back, 1 base at V and 5 bases at J, with 12 bases in the middle. The receptor was derived from a female donor in good health, enrolled as a control in a pregnancy study. Material: peripheral blood, obtained in the third trimester of pregnancy. V and J are TRBV11-3 and TRBJ1-3, with D unclear. The CDR3 here is CASSLGTAYRNTIYF. The CDR3 DNA is TGTGCCAGCAGCTTAGGAACAGCATACAGAAACACCATATATTTT.